These 29 T cell receptor beta chains share one sample of origin, sequenced in a study of blood T cell repertoires in COVID-19 (dated by TCRdb to the early 2020s). The library was produced with the immunoSEQ multiplex PCR assay. The clones in this table, taken by TCRdb from immuneACCESS, are in-frame only. Not every clone is retained; where verified, under half of the shortfall comes from an unresolved V gene, and the cause of the rest is unknown. For this sample the table gives some 370,000 clones, of which roughly 80% were detected only once. Of the sample, less than 6% is held by the ten largest clones. Material: PBMCs or T cells enriched from blood (not recorded which). The receptors originated from a woman aged 45 to 65 who had recovered from COVID-19.

The CDR3 here is CASSVRTLAGRGDEQFF. DNA for the CDR3: TGTGCCAGCAGCGTCAGAACTCTAGCGGGGCGTGGTGATGAGCAGTTCTTC. V and J are TRBV9 and TRBJ2-1, with 9 bases aligning to TRBD2. J lost 8 bases, V lost 2 bases, and 14 bases had no gene match. In germline, CDR1 is SGDLS, CDR2 YYNGEE. The CDR3 has 17 amino acids.

The gene calls are TRBV28 and TRBJ2-3; 9 bases line up with TRBD2. The CDR3 is 17 residues long. J gave up 1 base and V 3 bases, and 8 bases lay outside the gene matches. The germline V gene has CDR1 MDHEN and CDR2 SYDVKM. For the CDR3, the DNA is TGTGCCAGCAGTTTCCTCCAGCGGACTAGCGGCACAGATACGCAGTATTTT. Translation gives CASSFLQRTSGTDTQYF.

There are a few counts of this clone. The chain has TRBV3-1 (or the pseudogene TRBV3-2) and TRBJ1-5, with a tentative D call TRBD1 (5 bases). The germline V gene encodes CDR1 LGHDT and CDR2 YNNKEL (reference sequence). The CDR3 totals 15 residues. Trimming took 1 base from V and 0 from J, leaving 7 bases between them. The CDR3 bases are TGTGCCAGCAGCCAAGCAGGGTATAGCAATCAGCCCCAGCATTTT. Encoded protein: CASSQAGYSNQPQHF.

Of note for this clone: The sample holds other DNA sequences that translate to the same CDR3. The rearrangement joins TRBV6-5 to TRBJ1-1; D uncertain. Trimming cost V 4 bases and J 3 bases, with 9 bases left between them. CDR1 is MNHEY and CDR2 is SVGAGI in the germline V gene. The CDR3 spans 13 residues. The DNA of the CDR3 is TGTGCCAGCAGTTCACCCGGGTACACTGAAGCTTTCTTT. It is translated as CASSSPGYTEAFF.

This rearrangement joins TRBV2 to TRBJ2-5; TRBD2 matches 9 bases. There are 13 residues in the CDR3. The germline V gene encodes CDR1 SNHLY and CDR2 FYNNEI. The J segment lost 4 bases and the V segment lost 7 bases, leaving 4 bases of the junction unmatched. The CDR3 is CASKRGAGETQYF. CDR3 nucleotide sequence: TGTGCCAGCAAGCGGGGGGCAGGAGAGACCCAGTACTTC.

The V call is TRBV15, the J call TRBJ1-2; tentative D call: TRBD1 (5 bases). The CDR3 totals 14 residues. Germline V lookup: CDR1 LNHNV, CDR2 YYDKDF (reference sequence). Trimming removed 2 bases at V and 3 bases at J, with 10 bases between. CDR3 amino acids: CATSRQGGYYGYTF. CDR3 coding DNA: TGTGCCACCAGCAGACAGGGAGGATACTATGGCTACACCTTC.

The chain links TRBV2 to TRBJ1-2; TRBD1 might be the D (6 bases). Germline-derived CDR1 and CDR2 are SNHLY and FYNNEI. Trimming took off 4 bases at V and 6 bases at J, with 21 bases between the two ends. This CDR3 has 16 residues. Here the CDR3 reads CASSADSVTGVDGYTF. The CDR3 DNA reads as TGTGCCAGCAGTGCCGACAGTGTGACAGGAGTAGATGGCTACACCTTC.

This clone appeared once. The rearrangement uses TRBV5-4 and TRBJ2-1, with 9 bases lining up with TRBD2. Germline trimming cut 2 bases from V and 2 bases from J; bases unmatched to any gene: 2. There are 15 residues in the CDR3. Germline V CDR1 and CDR2: SGHNT, YYREEE (reference sequence). CDR3 nucleotides: TGTGCCAGCAGCTTTAGACTAGCGGCCTACAATGAGCAGTTCTTC. Translating gives CASSFRLAAYNEQFF.

This rearrangement joins TRBV13 to TRBJ1-1; TRBD1 agrees at 7 bases. Germline loops: CDR1 PRHDT, CDR2 FYEKMQ (reference sequence). V gave up 5 bases and J gave up 4 bases; unmatched junction bases: 10. The CDR3 length is 15 residues. For the CDR3, the DNA is TGTGCCAGCAGCAGGGAGACAGGGCCCTTCACTGAAGCTTTCTTT. Translating it yields CASSRETGPFTEAFF.

This clone was seen only once. This chain uses TRBV7-2 with TRBJ1-1; weak D call: TRBD1 (5 bases). V shed 0 bases and J shed 4 bases, with 9 bases lying between them. The CDR3 extends over 14 amino acids. In germline, CDR1 is SGHTA, CDR2 FQGNSA. The CDR3, as DNA: TGTGCCAGCAGCTTAGCTTTTAGGGGCACTGAAGCTTTCTTT. As protein: CASSLAFRGTEAFF. Using reference TRBV7-2 and TRBJ1-1 for the parts outside the CDR3, the full variable domain is GAGVSQSPSNKVTEKGKDVELRCDPISGHTALYWYRQSLGQGLEFLIYFQGNSAPDKSGLPSDRFSAERTGGSVSTLTIQRTQQEDSAVYLCASSLAFRGTEAFFGQGTRLTVV.

To note about this clone: The sample has other DNA sequences that encode this CDR3 too. The chain links TRBV6-4 to TRBJ1-1; unclear D gene. Germline V CDR1 and CDR2: MRHNA, SNTAGT. Between the trimmed V and J ends, which lost 4 bases and 1 base, there was a span of 10 bases. CDR3 size: 14 residues. The CDR3 DNA follows: TGTGCCAGCAGTGCATCTCCAGGGAACACTGAAGCTTTCTTT. It specifies CASSASPGNTEAFF.

V is TRBV10-3 and J is TRBJ2-1; 15 positions match TRBD2. Trimming removed 6 bases from V and 0 bases from J; junction bases left unmatched: 3. CDR3 length: 17 residues. Per germline, CDR1 ENHRY and CDR2 SYGVKD. CDR3 sequence reads: CAIRGLAGGNSYNEQFF. Here the CDR3 DNA reads TGTGCCATCAGGGGACTAGCGGGGGGAAACTCCTACAATGAGCAGTTCTTC.

The chain has TRBV14 and TRBJ1-2; D not certain. Germline loops: CDR1 SGHDN, CDR2 FVKESK. The CDR3 runs to 13 residues. V lost 1 base to trimming and J lost 8 bases, with 11 bases between them. CDR3 bases: TGTGCCAGCAGCCAAGGATGGGGAGGCGGCTACACCTTC. It encodes CASSQGWGGGYTF.

This chain joins TRBV4-1 and TRBJ2-7; D is ambiguous. CDR1 MGHRA and CDR2 YSYEKL come from the germline V gene. This CDR3 is 13 amino acids long. V was clipped by 0 bases and J by 6 bases, with 9 bases between them. The CDR3 protein is CASSQDVYSEQYF. The CDR3 DNA reads as TGCGCCAGCAGCCAAGATGTATACAGCGAGCAGTACTTC.

The J gene is TRBJ2-1, the V gene TRBV11-1; 8 nucleotides match TRBD1. Germline loops: CDR1 SGHAT, CDR2 FQDESV (reference sequence). V gave up 0 bases and J gave up 2 bases; unmatched junction bases: 3. The CDR3 is made up of 16 amino acids. The CDR3 sequence is CASSLAPTGAYNEQFF. CDR3 coding DNA: TGTGCCAGCAGCTTAGCCCCGACAGGGGCCTACAATGAGCAGTTCTTC.

The chain links TRBV9 to TRBJ2-7; the D gene is possibly TRBD1 (5 bases). The CDR3 sequence is 14 residues long. V lost 4 bases to trimming and J lost 0 bases, with 11 bases between them. Germline V gene lookup returns CDR1 SGDLS and CDR2 YYNGEE. This chain's CDR3 is CASSSRDSSYEQYF. CDR3 bases: TGTGCCAGCAGCTCCAGGGATAGCTCCTACGAGCAGTACTTC.

This clone was observed once. The chain links TRBV7-9 to TRBJ2-5; 11 positions agree with TRBD1. V trimming: 1 base; J trimming: 5 bases; junction bases outside the gene matches: 6. Germline loops: CDR1 SEHNR, CDR2 FQNEAQ (reference sequence). This CDR3 spans 16 amino acids. This CDR3 is CASSLGTGGRGETQYF. CDR3 nucleotide sequence: TGTGCCAGCAGCTTAGGGACAGGGGGCCGGGGGGAGACCCAGTACTTC.

The chain combines TRBV5-1 with TRBJ2-7, with 12 bases that match TRBD1. The CDR3 has 16 amino acids. The germline V gene has CDR1 SGHRS and CDR2 YFSETQ. With 4 bases clipped from V and 5 bases from J, the junction kept 10 bases outside the gene matches. The CDR3 sequence: CASSLNPGQGANEQYF. The CDR3 DNA reads as TGCGCCAGCAGCCTAAATCCGGGACAGGGGGCCAACGAGCAGTACTTC.

V is TRBV7-9 and J is TRBJ1-4; maybe TRBD1 (5 bases). The V end was cut by 3 bases, the J end by 4 bases, with 15 bases between. The CDR3 loop spans 16 amino acids. Germline V gene sequence: CDR1 SEHNR, CDR2 FQNEAQ (reference sequence). CDR3 in DNA: TGTGCCAGCAGCTTTTGGTTGGGGCAGAATAATGAAAAACTGTTTTTT. Translating it yields CASSFWLGQNNEKLFF.

The chain recombines TRBV9 with TRBJ1-6, with no clear D. This CDR3 is built from 15 residues. The ends were cut back, 2 bases at V and 4 bases at J, with 10 bases in the middle. Germline V lookup: CDR1 SGDLS, CDR2 YYNGEE. CDR3 sequence (DNA): TGTGCCAGCAGCGTCACCGGGGATTATAATTCACCCCTCCACTTT. It translates to CASSVTGDYNSPLHF. The variable domain in full, with the rest retrieved from reference TRBV9 and TRBJ1-6, is DSGVTQTPKHLITATGQRVTLRCSPRSGDLSVYWYQQSLDQGLQFLIQYYNGEERAKGNILERFSAQQFPDLHSELNLSSLELGDSALYFCASSVTGDYNSPLHFGNGTRLTVT.

The chain couples TRBV5-1 to TRBJ1-4; TRBD1 aligns across 10 bases. CDR1 and CDR2 (germline): SGHRS, YFSETQ. The CDR3 runs to 15 residues. The junction had 7 bases not matched to a gene; V was cut back by 4 bases and J by 7 bases. This CDR3 reads CASSNAGTGAEKLFF. The CDR3 nucleotides are TGCGCCAGCAGCAATGCCGGGACAGGGGCTGAAAAACTGTTTTTT.

This sequence joins TRBV15 and TRBJ2-5; 8 nucleotides line up with TRBD2. Germline lookup yields CDR1 LNHNV and CDR2 YYDKDF (reference sequence). The CDR3 loop spans 18 amino acids. The V segment lost 0 bases and the J segment 5 bases; nucleotides outside the gene matches: 14. The CDR3 DNA is TGTGCCACCAGCAGAGATGATGTAGGTAGCGGGACACGGGAGACCCAGTACTTC. Amino acid sequence: CATSRDDVGSGTRETQYF. Based on the CDR3 plus reference TRBV15 and TRBJ2-5, the full variable domain is DAMVIQNPRYQVTQFGKPVTLSCSQTLNHNVMYWYQQKSSQAPKLLFHYYDKDFNNEADTPDNFQSRRPNTSFCFLDIRSPGLGDTAMYLCATSRDDVGSGTRETQYFGPGTRLLVL.

In its sample, this clone was seen once. This sequence joins TRBV14 and TRBJ2-1; 7 positions agree with TRBD1. V gave up 4 bases and J gave up 0 bases; unmatched junction bases: 6. The CDR3 is 16 amino acids. Germline CDR1 is SGHDN and CDR2 is FVKESK. CDR3: CASSPGTVSSYNEQFF. The CDR3 nucleotides are TGTGCCAGCAGCCCGGGGACAGTGAGCTCCTACAATGAGCAGTTCTTC.

The V call is TRBV29-1, the J call TRBJ1-1; D is unclear. V was pared by 4 bases and J by 0 bases, with 18 bases between. The CDR3 is 16 amino acids. Germline V gene sequence: CDR1 SQVTM, CDR2 ANQGSEA. DNA of the CDR3: TGCAGCGTTGTTAACAGACCCGCTGGTGTGAACACTGAAGCTTTCTTT. It specifies CSVVNRPAGVNTEAFF.

The rearrangement joins TRBV19 to TRBJ1-4; D gene unclear. V dropped 5 bases and J dropped 2 bases, with 12 bases sitting between them. This CDR3 contains 15 residues. Germline V gene sequence: CDR1 LNHDA, CDR2 SQIVND (reference sequence). The CDR3 DNA reads TGTGCCAGTAGTGGATGGAGCGCTACTAATGAAAAACTGTTTTTT. As protein: CASSGWSATNEKLFF.

V usage is TRBV6-5 and J usage is TRBJ1-2; D is unclear. Deletions cut 6 bases from V and 1 base from J, with 15 bases between. The CDR3 runs 15 residues. Germline V gene lookup returns CDR1 MNHEY and CDR2 SVGAGI. The CDR3 DNA reads TGTGCCAGCAGAGACCGGGATTTCCGTAACTATGGCTACACCTTC. This gives the protein CASRDRDFRNYGYTF.

The V and J genes are TRBV5-5 and TRBJ1-1; D not resolved. CDR3 length equals 14 residues. The germline V gene encodes CDR1 SGHKS and CDR2 YYEKEE (reference sequence). Deletions cut 0 bases from V and 2 bases from J, with 8 bases between. The DNA of the CDR3 is TGTGCCAGCAGCTTGGATCATGTTAACACTGAAGCTTTCTTT. Amino acids: CASSLDHVNTEAFF.

The rearrangement uses TRBV19 and TRBJ1-2; D gene uncertain. CDR3 length equals 14 residues. V shed 2 bases and J shed 3 bases, with 10 bases lying between them. Per germline, CDR1 LNHDA and CDR2 SQIVND (reference sequence). CDR3 region: CASSIPWAYYGYTF. The DNA of the CDR3 is TGTGCCAGTAGTATACCTTGGGCCTACTATGGCTACACCTTC.

The genes are TRBV6-2 or TRBV6-3 and TRBJ2-1, with 7 bases fitting TRBD2. In germline, CDR1 is MNHEY, CDR2 SVGEGT. This CDR3 region has 15 residues. V lost 2 bases, J lost 4 bases, and 5 bases stayed unmatched. The CDR3 sequence: CASSYEAGDYNEQFF. In DNA form, the CDR3 reads TGTGCCAGCAGTTACGAGGCGGGGGATTACAATGAGCAGTTCTTC.